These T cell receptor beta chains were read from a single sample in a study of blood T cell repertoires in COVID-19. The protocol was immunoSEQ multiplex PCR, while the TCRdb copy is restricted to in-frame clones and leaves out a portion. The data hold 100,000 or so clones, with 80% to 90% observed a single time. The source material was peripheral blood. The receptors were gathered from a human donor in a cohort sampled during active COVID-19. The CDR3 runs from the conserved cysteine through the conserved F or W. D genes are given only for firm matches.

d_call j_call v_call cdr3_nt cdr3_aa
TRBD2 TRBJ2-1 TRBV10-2 TGCGCCAGCAGTGAGTCGAGCGGGATTAGTGAGCAGTTCTTC CASSESSGISEQFF
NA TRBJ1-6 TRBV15 TGTGCCACCAGCAGGTTAGGACAGCTTAATTCACCCCTCCACTTT CATSRLGQLNSPLHF
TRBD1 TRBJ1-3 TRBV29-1 TGCAGCGTTGGGGACAGGGGGCCTGGAAACACCATATATTTT CSVGDRGPGNTIYF
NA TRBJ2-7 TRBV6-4 TGTGCCAGCAGTGACCCCTCCCGCGAGCAGTACTTC CASSDPSREQYF
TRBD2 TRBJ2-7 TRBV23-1 TGCGCCAGCAGTCCCGACCTGGGGGGGGAAAGCCCATCCGAGCAGTACTTC CASSPDLGGESPSEQYF
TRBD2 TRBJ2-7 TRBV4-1 TGCGCCAGCAGCCCGGGACTAGTGAGTCACTACGAGCAGTACTTC CASSPGLVSHYEQYF
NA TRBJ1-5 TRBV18 TGTGCCAGCTCCCTCCGGGATCAGCCCCAGCATTTT CASSLRDQPQHF
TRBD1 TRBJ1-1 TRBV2 TGTGCCAGCAGCAGGGGGTTGGGCACTGAAGCTTTCTTT CASSRGLGTEAFF
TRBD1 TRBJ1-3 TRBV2 TGTGCCAGCAGGGGGACAGGGCAAGCAAACACCATATATTTT CASRGTGQANTIYF
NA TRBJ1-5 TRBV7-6 TGTGCCAGCAGCGCTCGGAGCAGAGGAGAGCCCCAGCATTTT CASSARSRGEPQHF